Here is one TCR beta chain with its context. Its specificity is unknown. CD4+ cells were split into CD45RA+ naive and CD45RA-negative memory subsets. Trimming took 6 bases from V and 3 from J; bases not matched to a gene: 6. There are 15 residues in the CDR3. Looked up from germline, CDR1 is WSHSY and CDR2 is SAAADI. The entry originates in a study of shared clonotypes between healthy human individuals. Broader study findings: Clonotype sharing among donors likely depends on sequencing depth.

Measured with immunoSEQ multiplex PCR; TCRdb has only the in-frame clones, and not every one. The sample shows over a million clones, approximately 96% of them seen only once. The sequenced sample consisted of naive CD4+ T cells sorted from blood. Subset indicated: CD45RA+ positively selected. The TCR sequence derives from a young man in good health. This chain joins TRBV10-2 and TRBJ2-7, with 12 nucleotides matching TRBD2. The CDR3 DNA reads TGCGCCAGCAGCCTGGGACTAGCGGGCTACTACGAGCAGTACTTC. Its protein product is CASSLGLAGYYEQYF.